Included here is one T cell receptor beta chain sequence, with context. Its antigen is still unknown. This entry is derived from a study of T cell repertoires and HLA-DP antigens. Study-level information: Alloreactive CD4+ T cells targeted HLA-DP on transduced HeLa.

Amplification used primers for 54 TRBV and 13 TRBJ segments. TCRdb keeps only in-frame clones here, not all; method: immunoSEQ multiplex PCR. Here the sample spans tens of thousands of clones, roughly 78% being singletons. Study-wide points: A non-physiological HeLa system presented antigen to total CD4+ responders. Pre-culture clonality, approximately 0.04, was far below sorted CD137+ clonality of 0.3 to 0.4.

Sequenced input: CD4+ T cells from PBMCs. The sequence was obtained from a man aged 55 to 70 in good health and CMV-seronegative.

The CDR3 DNA is TGTGCCTGGAGTTATGGGACGGAAGAGACCCAGTACTTC. Its translation: CAWSYGTEETQYF. The V and J genes are TRBV30 and TRBJ2-5; D is possibly TRBD1 or TRBD2 (5 bases each). V was cut by 2 bases and J by 3 bases, with 10 bases left in between. Germline CDR1 reads GTSNPN; CDR2 reads SVGIG (reference sequence). CDR3 length: 13 residues.